The 21 T cell receptor beta chains presented below share a single source sample, sequenced in a study of blood T cell repertoires in COVID-19. Here immunoSEQ multiplex PCR was the method, and the copy in TCRdb shows in-frame clones only, minus some. The table has some 130,000 clones, approximately 90% seen once; the top ten hold roughly 4%. The sequencing input was peripheral blood. These receptors came from a man between 60 and 75 years old with COVID-19, enrolled during active disease.

The chain uses TRBV11-2 and TRBJ1-3, with D possibly being TRBD1 (5 bases). The germline gives CDR1 SGHAT, CDR2 FQNNGV. V gave up 5 bases and J gave up 0 bases, with 11 bases separating them. CDR3 length: 15 residues. This chain's CDR3 is CASSTGVRSGNTIYF. CDR3 bases: TGTGCCAGCAGCACAGGAGTTCGCTCTGGAAACACCATATATTTT.

This chain joins TRBV30 and TRBJ2-7; 7 bases agree with TRBD2. V trimming: 4 bases; J trimming: 2 bases; junction bases outside the gene matches: 14. Looked up from germline, CDR1 is GTSNPN and CDR2 is SVGIG (reference sequence). CDR3 length equals 16 residues. The CDR3 spells CAWTPPGGRKTYEQYF. The CDR3 region has the DNA TGTGCCTGGACTCCCCCGGGGGGACGGAAGACCTACGAGCAGTACTTC.

The rearrangement joins TRBV3-1 (or the pseudogene TRBV3-2) to TRBJ1-3, with D uncertain. The CDR3 spans 13 residues. The V end lost 0 bases, the J end lost 8 bases, and 8 bases lay between the germline ends. Per the germline V gene, CDR1 is LGHDT and CDR2 is YNNKEL (reference sequence). CDR3 coding DNA: TGTGCCAGCAGCCAAGATGCAGGATACACCATATATTTT. Its translation: CASSQDAGYTIYF.

The V and J genes are TRBV7-2 and TRBJ2-7; D uncertain. The CDR3 runs to 11 residues. The V and J ends lost 3 bases and 7 bases respectively, with 7 bases between them. Germline loops: CDR1 SGHTA, CDR2 FQGNSA. The CDR3 region has the DNA TGTGCCAGCAGCTTTATCGGGGAGCAGTACTTC. Protein product: CASSFIGEQYF.

The chain has TRBV5-1 and TRBJ2-5; 7 bases map to TRBD2. The germline V gene encodes CDR1 SGHRS and CDR2 YFSETQ. The CDR3 sequence is 12 residues long. Losses at the gene ends were 6 bases for V and 7 bases for J; bases not matched to a gene: 6. CDR3 bases: TGCGCCAGCAACGAGGAGCGGGGGACCCAGTACTTC. It encodes CASNEERGTQYF.

The genes are TRBV9 and TRBJ2-7; D might be TRBD2 (7 bases). The CDR3 is 14 residues long. V lost 3 bases, J lost 2 bases, and 12 bases lay in between. From germline, CDR1 is SGDLS and CDR2 YYNGEE. The chain's CDR3 is CASSEGGLTYEQYF. The CDR3 nucleotides are TGTGCCAGCAGCGAAGGGGGACTAACCTACGAGCAGTACTTC.

The sample holds one count of this clone. The chain has TRBV6-1 and TRBJ2-1; TRBD2 is a possible D gene (6 bases). CDR3 length: 15 amino acids. Deletions cut 1 base from V and 0 bases from J, with 7 bases between. Germline-derived CDR1 and CDR2 are MNHNS and SASEGT. The CDR3 region is CASSEGRDSYNEQFF. The CDR3 DNA sequence: TGTGCCAGCAGTGAAGGGAGGGACTCCTACAATGAGCAGTTCTTC.

The chain employs TRBV24-1 and TRBJ2-3; 11 bases align to TRBD2. The CDR3 sequence is 16 residues long. V lost 3 bases to trimming and J lost 4 bases; unmatched junction nucleotides: 5. Germline loops: CDR1 KGHDR, CDR2 SFDVKD. The DNA of the CDR3 is TGTGCCACCAGTGATCCTAGCGGGGGGAACGCAGATACGCAGTATTTT. Its translation: CATSDPSGGNADTQYF.

The count of this clone is one. The rearrangement joins TRBV3-1 (or the pseudogene TRBV3-2) to TRBJ2-7; D might be TRBD2 (6 bases). The V gene lost 1 base and the J gene lost 7 bases, with 23 bases spanning the gap. CDR3 size: 17 residues. The germline CDR1 and CDR2 sequences are LGHDT and YNNKEL (reference sequence). CDR3 amino acids: CASSQGGWRTFAGEQYF. CDR3 coding DNA: TGTGCCAGCAGCCAAGGGGGCTGGAGGACTTTCGCGGGAGAGCAGTACTTC.

In this sample, this clone turned up once. The chain has TRBV12-3 or TRBV12-4 and TRBJ2-2; no definite D call. V was cut by 2 bases and J by 5 bases, with 6 bases left in between. CDR3 length equals 13 residues. The CDR3 sequence is CASSLSVTGELFF. The DNA of the CDR3 is TGTGCCAGCAGTTTATCGGTGACCGGGGAGCTGTTTTTT.

The chain uses TRBV20-1 and TRBJ2-5; 7 bases line up with TRBD1. This CDR3 region has 10 residues. CDR1 is DFQATT and CDR2 is SNEGSKA in the germline V gene (reference sequence). The junction had 0 bases not matched to a gene; V was cut back by 6 bases and J by 5 bases. The CDR3 DNA reads TGCAGTGCACAGGGGGAGACCCAGTACTTC. As protein: CSAQGETQYF.

This rearrangement joins TRBV7-2 to TRBJ2-2, with TRBD1 matching over 10 bases. V shed 4 bases, J shed 6 bases, and the junction held 11 bases outside the gene matches. Germline V gene data show CDR1 as SGHTA and CDR2 as FQGNSA. The CDR3 is 17 residues long. The CDR3 is CASSSSATGGFSGELFF. CDR3 sequence (DNA): TGTGCCAGCAGCTCAAGTGCGACAGGGGGCTTTTCCGGGGAGCTGTTTTTT.

This clone was picked up one time. V and J are TRBV6-5 and TRBJ2-3, with unresolved D. V shed 2 bases and J shed 3 bases, with 9 bases lying between them. Germline loops: CDR1 MNHEY, CDR2 SVGAGI. This CDR3 region has 14 residues. CDR3 in DNA: TGTGCCAGCAGTTACGCCCAGAAAACAGATACGCAGTATTTT. It specifies CASSYAQKTDTQYF.

The V and J genes are TRBV2 and TRBJ1-5; D might be TRBD1 (5 bases). The CDR3 length is 14 residues. Trimming stripped 3 bases from V and 4 bases from J, with 10 bases between. CDR1 and CDR2 from the germline V gene are SNHLY and FYNNEI. The CDR3 DNA reads TGTGCCAGCAGTGAGGGGCAGAAGAATCAGCCCCAGCATTTT. Protein product: CASSEGQKNQPQHF.

This chain uses TRBV2 with TRBJ2-7; 11 nucleotides match TRBD1. The CDR3 consists of 14 residues. The trim removed 8 bases at V and 0 bases at J, leaving 3 bases unmatched. Per the germline V gene, CDR1 is SNHLY and CDR2 is FYNNEI. DNA for the CDR3: TGTGCCAGCGGCGGGACAGGGGGCTCCTACGAGCAGTACTTC. Its protein is CASGGTGGSYEQYF. The variable domain in full, completed from reference TRBV2 and TRBJ2-7, reads EPEVTQTPSHQVTQMGQEVILRCVPISNHLYFYWYRQILGQKVEFLVSFYNNEISEKSEIFDDQFSVERPDGSNFTLKIRSTKLEDSAMYFCASGGTGGSYEQYFGPGTRLTVT.

This sequence joins TRBV7-9 and TRBJ1-4, with 10 positions matching TRBD1. J lost 6 bases, V lost 5 bases, and 6 bases had no gene match. CDR3 length: 15 amino acids. Germline CDR1 SEHNR, CDR2 FQNEAQ (reference sequence). The CDR3 reads CASSQDRGRDEKLFF. CDR3 in DNA: TGTGCCAGCAGCCAAGACAGGGGGCGGGATGAAAAACTGTTTTTT.

This chain uses TRBV6-5 with TRBJ1-1, with a possible D match to TRBD1 (5 bases). CDR1 and CDR2 from the germline V gene are MNHEY and SVGAGI. The CDR3 has 13 amino acids. The germline V and J ends were trimmed by 6 bases and 6 bases, with 14 bases remaining between them. The chain's CDR3 is CASRGSGVAEAFF. The CDR3 nucleotides read TGTGCCAGCAGGGGTTCGGGGGTCGCTGAAGCTTTCTTT.

V usage is TRBV5-4 and J usage is TRBJ1-2, with D unresolved. The germline CDR1 and CDR2 sequences are SGHNT and YYREEE (reference sequence). The CDR3 runs to 15 residues. Trimming left V 3 bases short and J 0 bases short, with 12 bases between. The CDR3 bases are TGTGCCAGCAGCTCTGTTAGAGGCGCTAACTATGGCTACACCTTC. This sequence encodes CASSSVRGANYGYTF.

The chain joins TRBV6-5 to TRBJ1-2; D is perhaps TRBD1 (5 bases). The CDR3 consists of 13 residues. V was trimmed by 2 bases and J by 7 bases, leaving 11 bases between them. From germline, CDR1 is MNHEY and CDR2 SVGAGI. CDR3 sequence: CASSYTDSSGYTF. In DNA form, the CDR3 reads TGTGCCAGCAGTTACACCGACAGCTCTGGCTACACCTTC.

The J gene is TRBJ1-3, the V gene TRBV5-4; D possibly corresponds to TRBD1 (5 bases). The CDR3 length is 16 residues. Trimming left V 0 bases short and J 0 bases short, with 10 bases between. Germline values: CDR1 SGHNT, CDR2 YYREEE (reference sequence). In nucleotides, the CDR3 is TGTGCCAGCAGCTTGGAACGGGGGGGCTCTGGAAACACCATATATTTT. This translates into CASSLERGGSGNTIYF.

V gene TRBV27 combines with J gene TRBJ2-2, with 12 bases fitting TRBD2. CDR1 and CDR2 from the germline V gene are MNHEY and SMNVEV (reference sequence). The CDR3 runs 18 residues. Trimming cost V 3 bases and J 5 bases; bases outside gene matches: 10. CDR3 in DNA: TGTGCCAGCAGTTTGACTAGCGGGGGCCGCCCGGGAACCGGGGAGCTGTTTTTT. Translated, it gives CASSLTSGGRPGTGELFF.